The 8 T cell receptor beta chains below all came from one sample that was sequenced in a study of OX40 agonist ivuxolimab in advanced cancers. Clones were sequenced by immunoSEQ multiplex PCR, and TCRdb holds only the in-frame ones, with some missing. The sample yields some 42,000 clones, 70% to 85% seen once. The specimen was CD4+ or CD8+ T cells sorted from blood, collected in a trial of the OX40 agonist ivuxolimab. These receptor sequences come from an adult with an advanced solid tumor such as melanoma, head and neck, liver or kidney cancer.

The gene calls are TRBV4-2 and TRBJ1-1, with D hard to call. The germline V gene encodes CDR1 LGHNA and CDR2 YNFKEQ. The V end lost 0 bases, the J end lost 6 bases, and 14 bases lay between the germline ends. The CDR3 totals 15 residues. The CDR3 coding sequence is TGTGCCAGCAGCCAAGATTCAAGATTGGTGGCTGAAGCTTTCTTT. It translates to CASSQDSRLVAEAFF.

The J gene is TRBJ2-1, the V gene TRBV29-1, with 12 bases matching TRBD2. Germline V gene sequence: CDR1 SQVTM, CDR2 ANQGSEA. This CDR3 comprises 13 residues. Losses at the gene ends were 6 bases for V and 9 bases for J; bases not matched to a gene: 6. CDR3: CSVVLAGGVEQFF. In DNA form, the CDR3 reads TGCAGCGTGGTACTAGCGGGGGGTGTTGAGCAGTTCTTC.

V gene TRBV4-2 combines with J gene TRBJ1-1, with TRBD1 matching over 7 bases. The CDR3 extends over 15 amino acids. The germline V gene encodes CDR1 LGHNA and CDR2 YNFKEQ. The V gene end was trimmed by 4 bases and the J gene end by 1 base; junction bases not matched to a gene: 6. The CDR3 protein is CASSPRQGGNTEAFF. The CDR3 DNA follows: TGTGCCAGCAGCCCCCGACAGGGAGGGAACACTGAAGCTTTCTTT.

The J gene is TRBJ2-7, the V gene TRBV14; 9 nucleotides match TRBD2. The junction had 7 bases not matched to a gene; V was cut back by 1 base and J by 12 bases. The CDR3 runs to 13 residues. CDR1 is SGHDN and CDR2 is FVKESK in the germline V gene. The CDR3 region is CASSQGQAGGPYF. The CDR3 nucleotides are TGTGCCAGCAGCCAAGGGCAAGCGGGGGGCCCGTACTTC.

V usage is TRBV10-3 and J usage is TRBJ2-7, with D tentatively TRBD1 (6 bases). Germline loops: CDR1 ENHRY, CDR2 SYGVKD. The CDR3 is 13 amino acids. Trimming shortened V by 10 bases and J by 4 bases, and 17 bases separated the two germline ends. This CDR3 reads CASSKTGSYEQYF. DNA of the CDR3: TGTGCCAGCAGCAAAACAGGGAGTTACGAGCAGTACTTC.

The chain joins TRBV7-9 to TRBJ2-7, with D maybe TRBD1 (6 bases). The V end was cut by 1 base, the J end by 1 base, with 14 bases between. Germline assignment: CDR1 SEHNR and CDR2 FQNEAQ (reference sequence). This CDR3 comprises 16 residues. DNA for the CDR3: TGTGCCAGCAGCTTAGTCCTGGGGGCATTTTCCTACGAGCAGTACTTC. Amino acid sequence: CASSLVLGAFSYEQYF.

This clone was counted only a few times. The chain uses TRBV5-1 and TRBJ1-2; TRBD1 might be the D (5 bases). CDR3 size: 15 residues. Germline CDR1 and CDR2: SGHRS and YFSETQ. V gave up 3 bases and J gave up 0 bases, with 12 bases separating them. CDR3 loop: CASSSRQGSNYGYTF. CDR3 nucleotide sequence: TGCGCCAGCAGCTCCCGGCAGGGCTCTAACTATGGCTACACCTTC.

CDR3: CATSKGQGASEAFF. For the CDR3, the DNA is TGTGCCACCTCGAAGGGACAGGGGGCATCTGAAGCTTTCTTT. The rearrangement links TRBV19 to TRBJ1-1; 12 bases agree with TRBD1. CDR3 length: 14 amino acids. J gave up 6 bases and V 10 bases, and 9 bases lay outside the gene matches. Per the germline V gene, CDR1 is LNHDA and CDR2 is SQIVND (reference sequence).